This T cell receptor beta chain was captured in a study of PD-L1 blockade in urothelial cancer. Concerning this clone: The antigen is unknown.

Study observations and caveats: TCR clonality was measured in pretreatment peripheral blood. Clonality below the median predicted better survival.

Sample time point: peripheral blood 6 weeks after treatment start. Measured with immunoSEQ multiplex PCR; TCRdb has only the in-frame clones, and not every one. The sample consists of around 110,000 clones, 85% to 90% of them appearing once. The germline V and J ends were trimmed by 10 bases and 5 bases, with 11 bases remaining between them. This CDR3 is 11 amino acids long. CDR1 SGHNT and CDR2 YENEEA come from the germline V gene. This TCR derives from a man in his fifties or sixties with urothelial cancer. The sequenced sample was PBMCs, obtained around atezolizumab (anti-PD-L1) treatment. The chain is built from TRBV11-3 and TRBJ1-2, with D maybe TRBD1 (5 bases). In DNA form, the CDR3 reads TGTGCCACACAGGACGGGTATGGCTACACCTTC. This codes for CATQDGYGYTF.